Listed here is a single T cell receptor (beta chain). Its antigen is currently not known. Per-base quality was not reported, and no clone a single base away is much larger than it. TCRbeta CDR3 regions were amplified from genomic DNA using the immunoSEQ Assay, a bias-controlled multiplex PCR. The original pipeline was this. The number of nucleated cells in each sample was estimated from the amplification of reference gene primers within the assay. Sequence reads were collapsed and filtered to measure the absolute abundance of every unique TCRbeta CDR3 rearrangement. For each sample, productive Simpson clonality was calculated as the square root of Simpson's diversity index over productive rearrangements. Drawn from immuneACCESS, this table holds only the in-frame rearrangements with V and J called that TCRdb kept. Clones are partly lost; checked studies trace under half to an unresolved V gene and leave the rest unexplained. For V, J and clone size, that table is used; D and trimming come from the DNA. The sample profile shows some 200,000 clones; approximately 85% of them were found once. The leading ten clones occupy about 2.5% of the sample.

At one collaborating source in Seattle, patients were enrolled during active infection and were followed longitudinally through the course of disease. Each collaborating institution followed its own protocols to collect whole blood in K2EDTA tubes. Collaborator samples were shipped for TCRbeta analysis as frozen whole blood, isolated PBMCs, or DNA extracted from either sample type. This record belongs to a study of blood T cell repertoires in COVID-19 (dated by TCRdb to 2018 to 2020). Notes on the research overall: Samples covering the acute and convalescent phases of COVID-19 were provided by collaborators in the United States, Italy and Spain. The repertoires were released in a freely available public database meant as a resource for research on the immune response to SARS-CoV-2. The prospective study material was composed of cDNA or gDNA derived from T cells, B-cell-depleted T cells, or PBMCs. Subjects who had been exposed to COVID-19, were actively infected with it, or had recovered from it provided the deeply sampled blood TCRbeta repertoires that made up the dataset. The samples were drawn from two sources: the first 160 participants of the ongoing ImmuneRACE study, and 950 to 1,500 subjects contributed by 6 global collaborators. Where available, HLA class I and class II types were taken from metadata supplied by the sample provider and were not determined by assay-based typing. Nearly every sample came with metadata listing a de-identified subject ID, COVID-19 status, age in years and sex.

Broader findings and caveats from the paper: How much clinical and demographic metadata was included differed by source and by participant, and the metadata was provided uncurated.

The sequence derives from a woman in her 70s with COVID-19, enrolled during active disease. The sequenced sample consisted of peripheral blood.

CDR3 loop: CASSLDPGVQPQHF. The bases are TGCGCCAGCAGCTTGGACCCAGGGGTTCAGCCCCAGCATTTT. Rearrangement joined TRBV5-1 to TRBJ1-5; a tentative D call is TRBD1 (6 bases match). For CDR1 and CDR2, the germline V gene lists SGHRS and YFSETQ. The junction carries 10 bases between V and J, which are trimmed by 0 bases and 6 bases respectively. Including cysteine and phenylalanine, the CDR3 has 14 amino acids. Only the CDR3 region is kept as DNA, spanning 42 bases read in frame from base 1. The CDR3, completed at both ends by the reference TRBV5-1 and TRBJ1-5 genes, gives the full variable domain KAGVTQTPRYLIKTRGQQVTLSCSPISGHRSVSWYQQTPGQGLQFLFEYFSETQRNKGNFPGRFSGRQFSNSRSEMNVSTLELGDSALYLCASSLDPGVQPQHFGDGTRLSIL.